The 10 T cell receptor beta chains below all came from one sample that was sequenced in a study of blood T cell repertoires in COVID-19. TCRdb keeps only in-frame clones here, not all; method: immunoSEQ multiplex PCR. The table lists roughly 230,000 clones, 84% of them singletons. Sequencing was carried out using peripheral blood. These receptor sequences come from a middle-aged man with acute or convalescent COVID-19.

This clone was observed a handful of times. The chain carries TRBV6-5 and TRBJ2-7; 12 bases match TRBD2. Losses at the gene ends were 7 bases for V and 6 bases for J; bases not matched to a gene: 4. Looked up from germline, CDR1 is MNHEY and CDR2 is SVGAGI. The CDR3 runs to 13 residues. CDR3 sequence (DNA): TGTGCCAGCACCCTACTAGCGGGAGGCGAGCAGTACTTC. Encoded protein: CASTLLAGGEQYF.

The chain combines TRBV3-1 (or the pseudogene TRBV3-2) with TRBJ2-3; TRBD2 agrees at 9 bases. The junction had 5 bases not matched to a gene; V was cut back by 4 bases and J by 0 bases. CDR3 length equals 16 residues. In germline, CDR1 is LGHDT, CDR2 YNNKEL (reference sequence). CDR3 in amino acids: CASSRRLAASTDTQYF. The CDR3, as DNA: TGTGCCAGCAGCCGGAGACTAGCGGCTAGCACAGATACGCAGTATTTT.

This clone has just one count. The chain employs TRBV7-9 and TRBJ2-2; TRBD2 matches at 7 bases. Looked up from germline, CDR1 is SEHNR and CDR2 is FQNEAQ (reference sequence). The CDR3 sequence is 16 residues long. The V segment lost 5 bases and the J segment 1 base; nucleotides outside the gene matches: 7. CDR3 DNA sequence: TGTGCCAGCAGCGCCCAGCGGGAACTGAACACCGGGGAGCTGTTTTTT. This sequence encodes CASSAQRELNTGELFF.

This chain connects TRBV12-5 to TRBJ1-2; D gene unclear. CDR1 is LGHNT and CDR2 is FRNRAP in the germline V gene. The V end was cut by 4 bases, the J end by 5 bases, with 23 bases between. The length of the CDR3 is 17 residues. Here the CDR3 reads CASGSRLPPNSSYGYTF. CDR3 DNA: TGTGCTAGTGGTTCCCGGTTGCCCCCTAACAGTAGTTATGGCTACACCTTC.

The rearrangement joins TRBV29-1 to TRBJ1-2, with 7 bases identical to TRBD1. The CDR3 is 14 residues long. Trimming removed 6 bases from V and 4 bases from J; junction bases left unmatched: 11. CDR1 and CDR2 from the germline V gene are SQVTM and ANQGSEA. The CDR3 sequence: CSVGTVFTGYGYTF. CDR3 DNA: TGCAGCGTCGGGACAGTCTTTACCGGCTATGGCTACACCTTC.

CDR3 sequence (DNA): TGCGCCAGCAGCCACGTCGGACAGAACACTGAAGCTTTCTTT. It specifies CASSHVGQNTEAFF. The chain joins TRBV4-1 to TRBJ1-1; D is perhaps TRBD1 (5 bases). The CDR3 is made up of 14 amino acids. Trimming left V 3 bases short and J 1 base short, with 9 bases between. Germline V gives CDR1 MGHRA, CDR2 YSYEKL.

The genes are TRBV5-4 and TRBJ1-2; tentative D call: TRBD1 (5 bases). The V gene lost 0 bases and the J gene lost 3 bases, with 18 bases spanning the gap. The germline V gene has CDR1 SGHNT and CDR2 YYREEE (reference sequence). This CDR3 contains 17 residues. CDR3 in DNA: TGTGCCAGCAGCTTGGCAGGCAGGGTATCGAAGGACTATGGCTACACCTTC. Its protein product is CASSLAGRVSKDYGYTF.

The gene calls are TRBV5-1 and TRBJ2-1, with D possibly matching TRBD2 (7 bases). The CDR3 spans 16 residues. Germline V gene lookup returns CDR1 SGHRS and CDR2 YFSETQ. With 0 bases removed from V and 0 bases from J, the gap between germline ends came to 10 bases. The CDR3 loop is CASSLEGGNSYNEQFF. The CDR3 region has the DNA TGCGCCAGCAGCTTGGAGGGGGGGAACTCCTACAATGAGCAGTTCTTC. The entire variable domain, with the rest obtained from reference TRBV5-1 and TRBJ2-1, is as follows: KAGVTQTPRYLIKTRGQQVTLSCSPISGHRSVSWYQQTPGQGLQFLFEYFSETQRNKGNFPGRFSGRQFSNSRSEMNVSTLELGDSALYLCASSLEGGNSYNEQFFGPGTRLTVL.

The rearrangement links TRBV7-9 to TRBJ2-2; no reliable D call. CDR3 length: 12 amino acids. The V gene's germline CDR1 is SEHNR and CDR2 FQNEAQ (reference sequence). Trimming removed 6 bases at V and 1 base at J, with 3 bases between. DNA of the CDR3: TGTGCCAGCAGACAGAACACCGGGGAGCTGTTTTTT. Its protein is CASRQNTGELFF.

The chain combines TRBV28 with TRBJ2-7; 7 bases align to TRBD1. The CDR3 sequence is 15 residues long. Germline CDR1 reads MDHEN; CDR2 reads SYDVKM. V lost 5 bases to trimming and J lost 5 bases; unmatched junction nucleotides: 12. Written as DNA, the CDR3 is TGTGCCAGCAGTCCCCCTCCAGGGGGATCCGACGAGCAGTACTTC. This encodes CASSPPPGGSDEQYF.